The 8 T cell receptor beta chains reported below all come from one sample, sequenced in a study of OX40 agonist ivuxolimab in advanced cancers. The library was made by the immunoSEQ multiplex PCR assay. Here the immuneACCESS table is served through TCRdb, limited to in-frame sequences with V and J called. Missing clones are a known gap in these copies; in checked studies unresolved V genes cover under half, and the rest lacks a known reason. The sample data list about 50,000 clones, and 80% of these were observed just once. The top ten hold about 3.9% of the sample. This specimen consisted of CD4+ or CD8+ T cells sorted from blood, obtained in a trial of the OX40 agonist ivuxolimab. These receptors all come from an adult with an advanced solid tumor such as melanoma, head and neck, liver or kidney cancer.

In its sample, this clone was seen a few times. This chain joins TRBV6-5 and TRBJ2-4; D possibly matches TRBD1 or TRBD2 (5 bases each). The germline V gene has CDR1 MNHEY and CDR2 SVGAGI. The V end lost 4 bases, the J end lost 5 bases, and 9 bases lay between the germline ends. The CDR3 has 13 amino acids. This chain's CDR3 is CASSWGRENIQYF. CDR3 sequence (DNA): TGTGCCAGCAGTTGGGGACGGGAAAACATTCAGTACTTC.

This chain connects TRBV15 to TRBJ2-5; 12 bases map to TRBD2. Losses at the gene ends were 0 bases for V and 4 bases for J; bases not matched to a gene: 18. CDR1 and CDR2 (germline): LNHNV, YYDKDF (reference sequence). This CDR3 is 21 amino acids long. The CDR3 DNA is TGTGCCACCAGCAGAGATTACCCTAGCGGGAGGGGGATAGTTATTCGAGAGACCCAGTACTTC. Protein sequence: CATSRDYPSGRGIVIRETQYF.

This sequence joins TRBV14 and TRBJ1-6; no reliable D call. Trimming stripped 2 bases from V and 10 bases from J, with 15 bases between. CDR3 length: 15 residues. Germline V gives CDR1 SGHDN, CDR2 FVKESK. CDR3 amino acids: CASSQTALRNSPLHF. As DNA, the CDR3 is TGTGCCAGCAGCCAAACAGCACTTAGGAACTCACCCCTCCACTTT.

In DNA, the CDR3 is TGTGCCAGCAGCGTTACTAGCGGGAGGGCCTCAGGGCAGTTCTTC. Translating it yields CASSVTSGRASGQFF. The genes are TRBV7-2 and TRBJ2-1; 13 positions agree with TRBD2. The germline V gene has CDR1 SGHTA and CDR2 FQGNSA. V shed 5 bases, J shed 12 bases, and the junction held 10 bases outside the gene matches. This CDR3 has 15 residues.

This clone was counted a single time. This sequence joins TRBV2 and TRBJ2-3; weak D call: TRBD1 (5 bases). This CDR3 has 15 residues. Trimming took off 3 bases at V and 1 base at J, with 11 bases between the two ends. Germline V gives CDR1 SNHLY, CDR2 FYNNEI. The CDR3 is CASSEKGVGTDTQYF. CDR3 bases: TGTGCCAGCAGTGAGAAAGGGGTAGGCACAGATACGCAGTATTTT.

The chain recombines TRBV10-3 with TRBJ2-1, with TRBD2 matching 9 bases. This CDR3 is built from 14 residues. V gave up 7 bases and J gave up 3 bases; unmatched junction bases: 4. The germline V gene has CDR1 ENHRY and CDR2 SYGVKD. This CDR3 reads CAIKELAGYNEQFF. Written as DNA, the CDR3 is TGTGCCATCAAAGAACTAGCGGGCTACAATGAGCAGTTCTTC.

The gene calls are TRBV7-2 and TRBJ2-1, with D uncertain. The germline CDR1 and CDR2 sequences are SGHTA and FQGNSA. V shed 5 bases and J shed 6 bases, with 14 bases lying between them. This CDR3 contains 14 residues. CDR3 DNA sequence: TGTGCCAGCAGCCCTATACCACAAATCAATGAGCAGTTCTTC. Residues: CASSPIPQINEQFF.

CDR3 protein: CATSRDHPGLQSYEQYF. DNA of the CDR3: TGTGCCACCAGCAGAGATCACCCGGGACTTCAATCCTACGAGCAGTACTTC. The chain carries TRBV15 and TRBJ2-5; D might be TRBD2 (6 bases). The J call is uncertain, as TRBJ2-7 better fits the DNA end. The CDR3 is made up of 17 amino acids. Germline loops: CDR1 LNHNV, CDR2 YYDKDF (reference sequence).